This passage covers 7 T cell receptor beta chains from one sample sequenced in a study of OX40 agonist ivuxolimab in advanced cancers. Produced via immunoSEQ multiplex PCR; TCRdb's table is partial and in-frame only. In the table there are tens of thousands of clones, about 89% of which are singletons. The sample was CD4+ or CD8+ T cells sorted from blood, taken in a trial of the OX40 agonist ivuxolimab. The receptors were sampled from an adult with an advanced solid tumor such as melanoma, head and neck, liver or kidney cancer.

The chain links TRBV5-4 to TRBJ2-7; D not certain. This CDR3 has 11 residues. Germline V CDR1 and CDR2: SGHNT, YYREEE (reference sequence). V lost 4 bases and J 0 bases, leaving 2 bases between the germline ends. The CDR3 here is CASSTSYEQYF. The CDR3 region has the DNA TGTGCCAGCAGCACCTCCTACGAGCAGTACTTC.

This chain connects TRBV6-5 to TRBJ1-4, with 7 bases lining up with TRBD1. Germline V gives CDR1 MNHEY, CDR2 SVGAGI. The CDR3 has 14 residues. V dropped 3 bases and J dropped 6; count of bases not matched to a gene: 4. In DNA form, the CDR3 reads TGTGCCAGCAGTTATGACAGGGCTGATGAAAAACTGTTTTTT. This sequence encodes CASSYDRADEKLFF.

The chain recombines TRBV9 with TRBJ2-3, with 10 positions matching TRBD1. The V and J ends lost 4 bases and 2 bases, in that order; junction bases with no gene match: 4. CDR1 and CDR2 (germline): SGDLS, YYNGEE. This CDR3 comprises 15 residues. In nucleotides, the CDR3 is TGTGCCAGCAGCTCGACAGGGGGCGACACAGATACGCAGTATTTT. Protein sequence: CASSSTGGDTDTQYF.

V and J are TRBV2 and TRBJ2-2; 9 bases agree with TRBD1. Per germline, CDR1 SNHLY and CDR2 FYNNEI. Trimming at V came to 10 bases and at J to 4 bases, leaving 7 bases not matched to a gene. The CDR3 sequence is 14 residues long. Written as DNA, the CDR3 is TGTGCCACGACCGACAGGGGGATCACCGGGGAGCTGTTTTTT. This sequence encodes CATTDRGITGELFF.

This clone was detected once. The V call is TRBV5-1, the J call TRBJ1-2, with 10 bases fitting TRBD1. Looked up from germline, CDR1 is SGHRS and CDR2 is YFSETQ. V shed 5 bases, J shed 5 bases, and the junction held 12 bases outside the gene matches. CDR3 length equals 16 residues. The CDR3 coding sequence is TGCGCCAGCAGATCGACCCTCGGACAGGGGGGGTATGGCTACACCTTC. Encoded protein: CASRSTLGQGGYGYTF.

The CDR3 sequence: CASSSGIPGNNSPLHF. CDR3 bases: TGCGCCAGCAGCTCGGGCATACCCGGGAATAATTCACCCCTCCACTTT. V is TRBV5-1 and J is TRBJ1-6, with unresolved D. The CDR3 loop spans 16 amino acids. Trimming left V 3 bases short and J 5 bases short, with 15 bases between. The germline V gene has CDR1 SGHRS and CDR2 YFSETQ.

The V gene is TRBV6-5, the J gene TRBJ1-1; D unresolved. The CDR3 has 13 amino acids. Germline CDR1 reads MNHEY; CDR2 reads SVGAGI. Trimming shortened V by 6 bases and J by 1 base, and 9 bases separated the two germline ends. CDR3: CASSRGRNTEAFF. The CDR3 coding sequence is TGTGCCAGCAGCCGTGGGAGGAACACTGAAGCTTTCTTT.